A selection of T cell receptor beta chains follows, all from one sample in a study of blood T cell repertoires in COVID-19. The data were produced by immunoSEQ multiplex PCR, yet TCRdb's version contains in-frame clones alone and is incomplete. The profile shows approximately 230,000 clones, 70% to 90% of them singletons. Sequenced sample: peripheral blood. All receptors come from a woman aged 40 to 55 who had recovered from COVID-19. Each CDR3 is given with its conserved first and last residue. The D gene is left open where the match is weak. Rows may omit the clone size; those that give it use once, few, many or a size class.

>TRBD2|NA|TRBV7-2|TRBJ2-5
CASSIGSSGRSWGETQYF
TGTGCCAGCAGTATCGGGTCTAGCGGGAGGTCTTGGGGAGAGACCCAGTACTTC
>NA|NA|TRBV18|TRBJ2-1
CASSPRQHNEQFF
TGTGCCAGCTCACCACGACAACACAATGAGCAGTTCTTC
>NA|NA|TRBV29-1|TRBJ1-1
CSVEEGGSEAFF
TGCAGCGTTGAAGAGGGAGGGTCTGAGGCTTTCTTT
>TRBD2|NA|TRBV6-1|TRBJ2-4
CASSERLAGLGNIQYF
TGTGCCAGCAGTGAACGACTAGCGGGATTGGGAAACATTCAGTACTTC
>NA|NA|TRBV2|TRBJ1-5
CASRDRLGQGNQPQHF
TGTGCCAGCCGAGATCGGTTGGGTCAGGGTAATCAGCCCCAGCATTTT
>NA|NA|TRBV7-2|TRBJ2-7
CASSFFDRSYEQYF
TGTGCCAGCAGCTTCTTCGACAGGTCCTACGAGCAGTACTTC
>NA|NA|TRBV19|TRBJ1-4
CASSLTNEKLFF
TGTGCCAGTAGCCTAACTAATGAAAAACTGTTTTTT
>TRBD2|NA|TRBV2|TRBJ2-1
CASSDTSVAYNEQFF
TGTGCCAGCAGCGATACTAGCGTAGCCTACAATGAGCAGTTCTTC
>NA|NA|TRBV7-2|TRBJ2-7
CASSADGQFSYEQYF
TGTGCCAGCAGCGCCGATGGGCAGTTCTCCTACGAGCAGTACTTC
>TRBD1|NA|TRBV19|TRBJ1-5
CASSEGAGQPQHF
TGTGCCAGTAGTGAGGGGGCTGGTCAGCCCCAGCATTTT
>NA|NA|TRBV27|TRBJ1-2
CASSLRPAAGRYGYTF
TGTGCCAGCAGTTTAAGGCCGGCGGCGGGCCGCTATGGCTACACCTTC
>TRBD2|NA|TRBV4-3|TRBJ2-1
CASSQDPSGGVKDEQFF
TGCGCCAGCAGCCAAGATCCTAGCGGGGGGGTGAAAGATGAGCAGTTCTTC
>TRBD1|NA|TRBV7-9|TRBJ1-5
CASSPAGQGGDQPQHF
TGTGCCAGCAGCCCAGCGGGACAGGGAGGCGATCAGCCCCAGCATTTT
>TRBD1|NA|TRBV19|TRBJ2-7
CASSIASVGQGAAYEQYF
TGTGCCAGTAGTATTGCCTCGGTGGGTCAGGGGGCCGCCTACGAGCAGTACTTC
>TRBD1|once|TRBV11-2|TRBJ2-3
CASSLVGTGARDTQYF
TGTGCCAGCAGCTTAGTAGGGACAGGGGCAAGGGATACGCAGTATTTT
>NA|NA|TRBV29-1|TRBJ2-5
CSASRGGVETQYF
TGCAGCGCCTCAAGGGGGGGCGTAGAGACCCAGTACTTC
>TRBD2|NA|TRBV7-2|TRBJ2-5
CASSRLAGAIETQYF
TGTGCCAGCAGCCGTCTAGCGGGAGCCATAGAGACCCAGTACTTC
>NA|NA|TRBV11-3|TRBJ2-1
CASGLSAFNEQFF
TGTGCCAGCGGGCTCTCCGCCTTCAATGAGCAGTTCTTC
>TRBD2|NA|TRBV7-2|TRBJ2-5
CASSLTLLGLAETQYF
TGTGCCAGCAGCCTGACCCTATTGGGACTAGCCGAGACCCAGTACTTC
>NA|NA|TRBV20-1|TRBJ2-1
CSASRQGTVAGYNEQFF
TGCAGTGCTAGTAGGCAGGGTACCGTCGCGGGGTACAATGAGCAGTTCTTC
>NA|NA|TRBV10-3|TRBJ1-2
CAISEAGNYGYTF
TGTGCCATCAGTGAAGCGGGGAACTATGGCTACACCTTC
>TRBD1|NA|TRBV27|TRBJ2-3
CASRYRGLGYTDTQYF
TGTGCCAGCAGATACAGGGGATTGGGATACACAGATACGCAGTATTTT
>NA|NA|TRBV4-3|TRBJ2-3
CASSQDRGISDTQYF
TGCGCCAGCAGCCAAGATAGGGGGATCTCAGATACGCAGTATTTT
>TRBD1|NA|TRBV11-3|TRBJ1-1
CASSFKKGAGTEAFF
TGTGCCAGCAGCTTTAAGAAGGGGGCTGGCACTGAAGCTTTCTTT
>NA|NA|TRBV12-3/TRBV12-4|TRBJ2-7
CASRRDSYEQYF
TGTGCCAGCCGCAGGGATTCCTACGAGCAGTACTTC
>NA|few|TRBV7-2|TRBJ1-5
CASSSDNQPQHF
TGTGCCAGCAGCTCAGACAATCAGCCCCAGCATTTT
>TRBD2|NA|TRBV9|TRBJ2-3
CASSVGTSRKSTDTQYF
TGTGCCAGCAGCGTAGGGACTAGCCGCAAAAGCACAGATACGCAGTATTTT
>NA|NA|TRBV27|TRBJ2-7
CASSWQAYYEQYF
TGTGCCAGCAGTTGGCAGGCGTACTACGAGCAGTACTTC
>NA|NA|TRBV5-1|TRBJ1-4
CASSASGNPNEKLFF
TGCGCCAGCAGCGCCTCAGGGAACCCTAATGAAAAACTGTTTTTT
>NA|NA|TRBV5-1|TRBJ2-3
CASSLQGKSTDTQYF
TGCGCCAGCTCGCTTCAGGGAAAAAGCACAGATACGCAGTATTTT
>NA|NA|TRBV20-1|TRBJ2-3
CRPGDTQYF
TGCAGGCCCGGTGATACGCAGTATTTT
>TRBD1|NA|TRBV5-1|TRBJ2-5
CASSLGTVIQETQYF
TGCGCCAGCAGCCTCGGGACAGTCATCCAAGAGACCCAGTACTTC
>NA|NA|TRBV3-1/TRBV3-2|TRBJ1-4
CASSQDWTARGEKLFF
TGTGCCAGCAGCCAAGACTGGACAGCCCGGGGTGAAAAACTGTTTTTT
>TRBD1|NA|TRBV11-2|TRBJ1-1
CASSLTQGANTEAFF
TGTGCCAGCAGCTTAACCCAGGGGGCGAACACTGAAGCTTTCTTT
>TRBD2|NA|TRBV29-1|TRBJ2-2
CSVDSSGGFGTGELFF
TGCAGCGTTGACTCTAGCGGGGGTTTTGGCACCGGGGAGCTGTTTTTT
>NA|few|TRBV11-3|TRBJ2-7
CASSLEKGGGSYEQYF
TGTGCCAGCAGCTTAGAGAAAGGGGGGGGATCCTACGAGCAGTACTTC
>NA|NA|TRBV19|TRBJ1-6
CASSTGARYNSPLHF
TGTGCCAGTAGTACAGGGGCACGTTATAATTCACCCCTCCACTTT
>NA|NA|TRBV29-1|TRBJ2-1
CSVEVMRSDEQFF
TGCAGCGTTGAAGTGATGCGTTCCGATGAGCAGTTCTTC
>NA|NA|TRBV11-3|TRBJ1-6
CASSRTADSPLHF
TGTGCCAGCAGCCGGACAGCAGATTCACCCCTCCACTTT
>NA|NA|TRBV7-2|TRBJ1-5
CASSLAQTFQPQHF
TGTGCCAGCAGCTTAGCACAGACATTTCAGCCCCAGCATTTT
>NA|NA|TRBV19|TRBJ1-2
CASSGIEDRYYGYTF
TGTGCCAGTAGCGGCATAGAGGACAGATACTATGGCTACACCTTC
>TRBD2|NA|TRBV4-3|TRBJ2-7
CASSQGPGLTYEQYF
TGCGCCAGCAGCCAGGGACCGGGACTAACCTACGAGCAGTACTTC